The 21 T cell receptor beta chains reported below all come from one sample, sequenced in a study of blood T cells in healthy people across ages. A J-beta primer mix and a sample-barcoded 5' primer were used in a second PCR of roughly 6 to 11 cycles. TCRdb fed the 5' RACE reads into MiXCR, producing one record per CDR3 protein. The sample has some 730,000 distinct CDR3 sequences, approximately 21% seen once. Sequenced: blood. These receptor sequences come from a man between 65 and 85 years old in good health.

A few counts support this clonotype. The CDR3 region is CASNRVNGNEQFF. DNA of the CDR3: TGTGCCAGCAACAGGGTTAATGGCAATGAGCAGTTCTTC. This chain joins TRBV5-6 and TRBJ2-1; maybe TRBD1 (6 bases). The CDR3 has 13 residues. CDR1 is SGHDT and CDR2 is YYEEEE in the germline V gene. V dropped 6 bases and J dropped 6 bases, with 13 bases sitting between them.

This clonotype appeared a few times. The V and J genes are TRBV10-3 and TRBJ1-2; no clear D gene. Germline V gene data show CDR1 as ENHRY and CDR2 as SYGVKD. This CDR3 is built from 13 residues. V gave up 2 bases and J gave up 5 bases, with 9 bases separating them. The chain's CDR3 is CAISEKPEYGYTF. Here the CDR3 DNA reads TGTGCCATCAGTGAGAAGCCCGAATATGGCTACACCTTC.

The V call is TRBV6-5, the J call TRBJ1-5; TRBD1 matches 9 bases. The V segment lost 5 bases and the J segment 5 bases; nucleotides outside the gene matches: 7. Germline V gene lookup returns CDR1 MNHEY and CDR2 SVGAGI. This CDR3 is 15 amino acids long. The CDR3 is CASSTGQGIDQPQHF. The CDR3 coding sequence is TGTGCCAGCAGTACTGGACAGGGGATCGATCAGCCCCAGCATTTT.

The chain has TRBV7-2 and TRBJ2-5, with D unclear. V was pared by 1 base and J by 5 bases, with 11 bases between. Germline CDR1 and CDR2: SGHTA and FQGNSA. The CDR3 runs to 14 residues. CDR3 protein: CASSLGSSFETQYF. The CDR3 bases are TGTGCCAGCAGCTTAGGGTCCAGTTTTGAGACCCAGTACTTC.

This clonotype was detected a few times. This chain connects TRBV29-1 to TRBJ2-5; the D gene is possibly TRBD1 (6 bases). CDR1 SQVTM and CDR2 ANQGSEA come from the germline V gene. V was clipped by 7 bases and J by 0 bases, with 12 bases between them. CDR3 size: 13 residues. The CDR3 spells CSAPGQNQETQYF. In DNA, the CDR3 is TGCAGCGCCCCCGGACAGAACCAAGAGACCCAGTACTTC.

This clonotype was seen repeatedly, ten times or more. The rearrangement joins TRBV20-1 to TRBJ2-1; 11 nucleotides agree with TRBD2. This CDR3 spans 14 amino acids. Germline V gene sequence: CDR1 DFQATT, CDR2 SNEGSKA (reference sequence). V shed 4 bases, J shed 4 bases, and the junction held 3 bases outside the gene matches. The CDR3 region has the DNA TGCAGTGCTAAAGGGACTAGCGGTTACAATGAGCAGTTCTTC. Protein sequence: CSAKGTSGYNEQFF.

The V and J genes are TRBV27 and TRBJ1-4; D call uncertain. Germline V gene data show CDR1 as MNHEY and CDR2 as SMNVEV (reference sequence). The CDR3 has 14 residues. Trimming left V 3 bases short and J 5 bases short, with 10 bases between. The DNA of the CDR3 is TGTGCCAGCAGTTTTGCAGGAGAAAATGAAAAACTGTTTTTT. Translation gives CASSFAGENEKLFF.

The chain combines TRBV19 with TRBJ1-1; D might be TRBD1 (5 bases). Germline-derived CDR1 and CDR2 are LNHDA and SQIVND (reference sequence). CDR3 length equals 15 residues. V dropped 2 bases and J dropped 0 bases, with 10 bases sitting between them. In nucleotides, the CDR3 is TGTGCCAGTAGTATACAGGGCGCGGTGAACACTGAAGCTTTCTTT. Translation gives CASSIQGAVNTEAFF.

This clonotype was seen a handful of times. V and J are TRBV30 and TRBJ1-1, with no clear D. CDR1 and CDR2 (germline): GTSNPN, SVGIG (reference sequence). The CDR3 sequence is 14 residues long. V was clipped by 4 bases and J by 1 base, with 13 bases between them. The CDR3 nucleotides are TGTGCCTGGAATAAGGGCTTGAGGAACACTGAAGCTTTCTTT. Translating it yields CAWNKGLRNTEAFF.

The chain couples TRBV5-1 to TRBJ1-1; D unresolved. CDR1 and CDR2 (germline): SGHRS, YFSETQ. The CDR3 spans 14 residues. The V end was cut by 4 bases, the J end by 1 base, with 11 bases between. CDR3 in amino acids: CASSQTRENTEAFF. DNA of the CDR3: TGCGCCAGCAGCCAGACAAGGGAGAACACTGAAGCTTTCTTT.

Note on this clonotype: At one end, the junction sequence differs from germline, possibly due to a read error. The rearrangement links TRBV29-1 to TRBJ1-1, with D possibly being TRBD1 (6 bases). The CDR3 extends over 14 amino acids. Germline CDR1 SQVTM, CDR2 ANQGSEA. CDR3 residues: CSVGRDTKNTVAFF. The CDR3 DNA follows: TGCAGCGTTGGTCGGGACACCAAGAACACTGTAGCTTTCTTT.

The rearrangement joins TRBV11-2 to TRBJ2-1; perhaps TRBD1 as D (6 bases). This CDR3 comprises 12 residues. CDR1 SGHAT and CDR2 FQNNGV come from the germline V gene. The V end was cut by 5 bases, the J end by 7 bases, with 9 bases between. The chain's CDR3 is CASSTTGNEQFF. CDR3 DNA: TGTGCCAGCAGCACAACAGGGAATGAGCAGTTCTTC.

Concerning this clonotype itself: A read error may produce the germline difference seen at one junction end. CDR3 bases: TGTGCCAGCAGCCGCCTCCCCACCGAGCACTCTGGAAACACCATGTATTTT. It is translated as CASSRLPTEHSGNTMYF. The chain uses TRBV7-6 and TRBJ1-3; D remains ambiguous. The CDR3 sequence is 17 residues long. CDR1 SGHVS and CDR2 FNYEAQ come from the germline V gene.

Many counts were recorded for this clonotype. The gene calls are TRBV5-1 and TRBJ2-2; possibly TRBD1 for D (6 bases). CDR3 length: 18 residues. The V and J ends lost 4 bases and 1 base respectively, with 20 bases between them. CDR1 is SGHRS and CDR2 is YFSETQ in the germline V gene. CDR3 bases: TGCGCCAGCAGCCAGAGAAAGAGGACAGAACTGAACACCGGGGAGCTGTTTTTT. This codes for CASSQRKRTELNTGELFF.

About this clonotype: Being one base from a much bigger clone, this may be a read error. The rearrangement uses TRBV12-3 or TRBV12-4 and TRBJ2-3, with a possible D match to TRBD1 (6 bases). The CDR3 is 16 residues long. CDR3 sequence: CASSRARDTRTDAQYF. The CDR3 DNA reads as TGTGCCAGCAGCCGAGCAAGGGACACCAGAACAGATGCGCAGTATTTT.

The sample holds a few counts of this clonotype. As DNA, the CDR3 is TGTGCCAGCAGCTTAGTTGGGGTTCGCTCCTACAATGAGCAGTTCTTC. It codes for CASSLVGVRSYNEQFF. V usage is TRBV11-3 and J usage is TRBJ2-1; D gene unclear. The CDR3 runs 16 residues. V shed 1 base and J shed 0 bases, with 10 bases lying between them. Germline lookup yields CDR1 SGHNT and CDR2 YENEEA.

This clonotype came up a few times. CDR3 coding DNA: TGCAGTGCTAGAACCGGGACTAGCCGCCGCGGGGAGCTGTTTTTT. Residues: CSARTGTSRRGELFF. The rearrangement links TRBV20-1 to TRBJ2-2; 9 bases are a match to TRBD2. In germline, CDR1 is DFQATT, CDR2 SNEGSKA (reference sequence). V dropped 2 bases and J dropped 7; count of bases not matched to a gene: 8. This CDR3 contains 15 residues.

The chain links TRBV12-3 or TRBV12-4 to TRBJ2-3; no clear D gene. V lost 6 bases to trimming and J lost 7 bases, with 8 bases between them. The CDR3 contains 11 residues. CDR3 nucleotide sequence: TGTGCCAGCAGCCAGAGAAATACGCAGTATTTT. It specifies CASSQRNTQYF.

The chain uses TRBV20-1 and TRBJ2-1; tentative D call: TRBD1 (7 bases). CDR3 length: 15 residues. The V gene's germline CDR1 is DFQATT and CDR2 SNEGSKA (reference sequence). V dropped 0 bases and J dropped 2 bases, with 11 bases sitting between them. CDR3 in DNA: TGCAGTGCTAGAGATCCCAGGGGGGCCTACAATGAGCAGTTCTTC. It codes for CSARDPRGAYNEQFF.

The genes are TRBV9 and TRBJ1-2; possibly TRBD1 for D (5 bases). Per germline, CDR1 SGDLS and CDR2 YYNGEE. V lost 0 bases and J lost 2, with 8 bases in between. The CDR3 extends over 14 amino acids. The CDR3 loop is CASSVEGTNYGYTF. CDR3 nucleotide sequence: TGTGCCAGCAGCGTAGAAGGGACCAACTATGGCTACACCTTC.

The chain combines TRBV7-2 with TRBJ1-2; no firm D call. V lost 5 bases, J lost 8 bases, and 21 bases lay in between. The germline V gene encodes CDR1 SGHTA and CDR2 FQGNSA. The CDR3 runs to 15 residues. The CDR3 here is CASSTTSKIPPGYTF. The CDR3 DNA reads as TGTGCCAGCAGCACTACGTCCAAGATTCCGCCCGGCTACACCTTC.